This T cell receptor (beta chain) appears in the sequencing data of a study of T-cell memory formation after mild COVID-19. Study information: Clustering of TCRs was largely donor specific.

This clonotype was counted many times. TCRdb itself ran the 5' RACE reads through MiXCR, one entry per CDR3 protein. The sample includes under 550,000 distinct CDR3 sequences, about 20% seen only once; the top ten take more than 9%. Germline V gives CDR1 SGHTA, CDR2 FQGNSA. V lost 1 base and J 0 bases, leaving 5 bases between the germline ends. The CDR3 contains 14 residues. The origin of this receptor is an adult woman who had mild COVID-19 (a few samples of this study predate the infection). Cell type and time point are not known. The chain employs TRBV7-2 and TRBJ2-3, with D hard to call. The sequenced sample was PBMCs or a T cell subset sorted from them (not recorded which). CDR3 protein: CASSLEPSTDTQYF. CDR3 DNA sequence: TGTGCCAGCAGCTTAGAACCCAGCACAGATACGCAGTATTTT. Supplemented by reference TRBV7-2 and TRBJ2-3, the full variable domain reads GAGVSQSPSNKVTEKGKDVELRCDPISGHTALYWYRQSLGQGLEFLIYFQGNSAPDKSGLPSDRFSAERTGGSVSTLTIQRTQQEDSAVYLCASSLEPSTDTQYFGPGTRLTVL.